This TCR beta chain was captured by sequencing in a study of T cell changes during pregnancy in multiple sclerosis. CDR3 size: 15 residues. Trimming took off 3 bases at V and 4 bases at J, with 19 bases between the two ends. Germline CDR1 GTSNPN, CDR2 SVGIG (reference sequence). TCRdb's table, derived via immunoSEQ multiplex PCR, lists solely in-frame clones and lacks some. The sample consists of approximately 49,000 clones, 88% of them appearing once. The origin of this receptor is a female donor with multiple sclerosis, enrolled in a pregnancy study. Sequences were derived from CD4+ T cells from peripheral blood mononuclear cells, sampled in the second trimester of pregnancy. The chain carries TRBV30 and TRBJ2-7; D may be TRBD2 (6 bases). This CDR3 reads CAWRLSGHNTYEQYF. In DNA, the CDR3 is TGTGCCTGGAGGTTGAGCGGGCACAATACTTACGAGCAGTACTTC.